The present TCR beta chain was sequenced within a study of Graves' ophthalmopathy and Graves' hyperthyroidism (dated by TCRdb to about 2018). In terms of the full investigation: Peripheral blood was collected at initial diagnosis, prior to any treatment. The independent validation cohort included about 19 hyperthyroidism patients plus 17 patients who later progressed from hyperthyroidism to ophthalmopathy. The study used signatures of the TCR beta repertoire to tell Graves' ophthalmopathy apart from Graves' hyperthyroidism and to predict which patients would progress to ophthalmopathy. To explore V-J signatures that distinguish ophthalmopathy from hyperthyroidism, a discovery set of 100 patients was enrolled, made up of 43 with ophthalmopathy and 57 with stable hyperthyroidism. In total, approximately 130 blood samples were TCR-sequenced: 43 ophthalmopathy, some 75 hyperthyroidism and 17 hyperthyroidism-to-ophthalmopathy patients. Following sample collection, hyperthyroidism patients were given methimazole at a starting dose of 30 mg daily, and ophthalmopathy patients were given high-dose intravenous methylprednisolone. In five to seven hyperthyroidism patients, the T-cell repertoire of thyroid tissue was compared with the T-cell repertoire of blood.

For repertoire sequencing, TCR beta CDR3 regions were amplified from RNA transcripts. HTBI primers and the Qiagen OneStep RT-PCR kit were used in a first-round RT-PCR, which was followed by a second-round multiplex PCR, size selection and purification. Libraries were sequenced paired-end with 100 bp reads on an Illumina HiSeq2000. Per the original workflow: SOAPnuke was used to process the reads, removing any read that contained adapters or uncalled bases, had a mean Phred below 15, or lacked an exact match to the constant primer or identifier. COPE v1.2.5 was used to merge the high-quality paired reads. Clonotypes were defined as unique nucleotide sequences and were aligned to IMGT TRB V, D and J references using MiTCR v1.1. Only V-J combinations with frequency above 0.0001 were analysed, covering approximately 99% of repertoires. For each V-J combination, a TCR clonal expansion and chaos score was defined as F50 clonal expansion divided by the chaos observed in the TCRdist matrix. Welch's t-statistics and random forest were used to reduce features to about a dozen V-J combinations, which were fed into a naive Bayes classifier. The similarity between thyroid and blood repertoires was quantified using the Morisita-Horn index. TCRdb reprocessing: public reads trimmed at Q25 with fastp, clones called with MiXCR, in-frame beta chains kept. One record per CDR3 amino acid sequence lists the most common genes and DNA. V and J calls and clone size were set by TCRdb, not the authors. The sample includes hundreds of thousands of distinct CDR3 sequences, with about 38% observed a single time. In total, the top ten clones hold about 3.3% of the sample.

Ophthalmopathy patients were characterized by moderately to severely active disease, a Clinical Activity Score of at least 3, a NOSPECS grade of at least 4, and a disease duration under 3 months. Patients with other autoimmune diseases, uncontrolled infections, pregnancy or lactation were excluded from the study. Diagnosis was based on clinical symptoms, serum thyroxine, TRAb, thyroid ultrasound and orbital computed tomography. PBMCs were isolated from approximately 10 ml of fresh peripheral blood by Ficoll-Paque density gradient centrifugation. Trizol reagent was used to extract the total RNA, and its quality was then checked on an Agilent 2100 Bioanalyzer. Worth noting for this clonotype: Its antigen is still unknown. Qualities for individual bases were not recorded, and no much larger clone is one base off.

V trim: 4 bases; J trim: 7 bases; unmatched bases: 5. Taken from the germline V gene, the CDR1 and CDR2 loops are SGHNT and YENEEA. The CDR3 has 14 amino acids, counting the end cysteine and phenylalanine. Only the CDR3 portion is preserved as DNA: 42 bases, with reading frame beginning at the first base. The full study reports these points: Sample size was not predetermined statistically, and investigators were not blinded to group allocation. In validation, the model predicted ophthalmopathy progression with nearly 71% sensitivity and around 72% specificity; roughly eleven predicted patients were CT-confirmed with GO in a median of approximately 6.5 months. The 13-signature model separated ophthalmopathy from stable hyperthyroidism with over 85% sensitivity and approximately 81% specificity in cross-validation, and 80%/75% in the test set. Among expanded thyroid clonotypes with frequency above 0.001, most also showed up in blood, which suggests that blood repertoires may reflect the thyroid immune response.

The specimen was peripheral blood. The sequence came from an adult man with Graves' ophthalmopathy. The sequence joins TRBV11-3 to TRBJ1-1, with 11 middle bases fitting TRBD1. At the DNA level, the sequence is TGTGCCAGCAGCTCCGGACAGGGGGCTAATGAAGCTTTCTTT. It is translated as CASSSGQGANEAFF.